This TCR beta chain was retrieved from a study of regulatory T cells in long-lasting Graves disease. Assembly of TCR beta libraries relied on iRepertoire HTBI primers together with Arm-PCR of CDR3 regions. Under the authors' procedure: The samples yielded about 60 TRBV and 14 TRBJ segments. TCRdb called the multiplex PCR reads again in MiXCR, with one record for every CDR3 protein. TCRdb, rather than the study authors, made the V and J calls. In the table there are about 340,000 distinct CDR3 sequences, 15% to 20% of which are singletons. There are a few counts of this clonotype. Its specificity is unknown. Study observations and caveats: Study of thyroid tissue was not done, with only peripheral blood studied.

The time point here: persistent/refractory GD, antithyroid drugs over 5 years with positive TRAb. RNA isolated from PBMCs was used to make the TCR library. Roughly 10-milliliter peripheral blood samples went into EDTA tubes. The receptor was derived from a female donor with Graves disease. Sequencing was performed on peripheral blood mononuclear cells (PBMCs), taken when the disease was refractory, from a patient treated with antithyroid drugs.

The CDR3: CASNHLRGFDYEQYF. CDR3 sequence (DNA): TGCGCCAGCAACCACCTCAGGGGATTCGACTACGAGCAGTACTTC. The chain couples TRBV5-1 to TRBJ2-7; D might be TRBD1 (6 bases). Germline CDR1 and CDR2: SGHRS and YFSETQ. The CDR3 spans 15 residues. Trimming stripped 6 bases from V and 3 bases from J, with 19 bases between.